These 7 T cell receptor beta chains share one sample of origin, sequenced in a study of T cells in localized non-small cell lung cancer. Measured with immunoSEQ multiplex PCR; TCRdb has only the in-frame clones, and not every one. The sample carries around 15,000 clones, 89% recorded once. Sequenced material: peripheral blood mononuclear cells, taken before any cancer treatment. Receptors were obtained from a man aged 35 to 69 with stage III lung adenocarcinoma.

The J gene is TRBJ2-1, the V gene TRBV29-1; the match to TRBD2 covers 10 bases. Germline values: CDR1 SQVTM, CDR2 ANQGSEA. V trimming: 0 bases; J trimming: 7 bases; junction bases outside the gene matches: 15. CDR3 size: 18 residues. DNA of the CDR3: TGCAGCGTTGAAGATCGAGGTAGCGGGAGGCCCAAACTAAATGAGCAGTTCTTC. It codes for CSVEDRGSGRPKLNEQFF.

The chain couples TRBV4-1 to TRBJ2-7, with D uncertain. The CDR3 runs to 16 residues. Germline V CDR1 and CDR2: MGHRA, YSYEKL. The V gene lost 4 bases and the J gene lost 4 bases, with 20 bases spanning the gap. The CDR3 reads CASSPSRGGILYEQYF. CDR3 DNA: TGCGCCAGCAGCCCGAGTCGCGGCGGAATTTTGTACGAGCAGTACTTC.

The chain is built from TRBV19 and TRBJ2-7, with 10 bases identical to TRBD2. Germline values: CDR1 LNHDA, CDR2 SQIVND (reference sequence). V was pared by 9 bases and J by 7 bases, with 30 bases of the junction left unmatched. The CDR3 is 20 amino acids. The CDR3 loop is CARTRAVALLAGRVSGEQYF. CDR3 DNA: TGTGCCAGAACCCGGGCAGTAGCGTTACTAGCGGGAAGGGTTTCGGGTGAGCAGTACTTC.

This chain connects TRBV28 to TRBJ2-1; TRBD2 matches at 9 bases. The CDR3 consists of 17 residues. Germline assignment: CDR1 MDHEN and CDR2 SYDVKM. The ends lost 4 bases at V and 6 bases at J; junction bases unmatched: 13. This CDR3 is CASSYINLAGRVNEQFF. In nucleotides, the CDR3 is TGTGCCAGCAGTTACATCAATCTAGCGGGAAGGGTCAATGAGCAGTTCTTC.

CDR3 nucleotide sequence: TGTGCCAGCAGTTACGAGGTCCAAAACACCGGGGAGCTGTTTTTT. Amino acid sequence: CASSYEVQNTGELFF. This chain links TRBV6-5 with TRBJ2-2; D remains unclear. V dropped 2 bases and J dropped 2 bases, with 9 bases sitting between them. This CDR3 has 15 residues. CDR1 is MNHEY, CDR2 SVGAGI, per germline.

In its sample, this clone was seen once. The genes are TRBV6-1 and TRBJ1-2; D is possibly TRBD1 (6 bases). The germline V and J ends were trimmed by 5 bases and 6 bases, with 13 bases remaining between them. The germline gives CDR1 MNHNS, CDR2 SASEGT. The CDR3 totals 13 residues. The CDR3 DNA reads TGTGCCAGCAGTCTAAACAGGGCCGATGGCTACACCTTC. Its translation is CASSLNRADGYTF.

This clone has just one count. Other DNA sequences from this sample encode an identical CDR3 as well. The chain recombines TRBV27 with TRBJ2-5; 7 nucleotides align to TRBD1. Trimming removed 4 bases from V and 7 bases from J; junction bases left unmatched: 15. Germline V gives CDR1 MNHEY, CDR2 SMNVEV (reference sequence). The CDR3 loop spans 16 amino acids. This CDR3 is CASSYQPGGEAGTQYF. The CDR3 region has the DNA TGTGCCAGCAGTTACCAGCCAGGGGGTGAGGCGGGGACCCAGTACTTC.